The 29 T cell receptor beta chains presented below share a single source sample, sequenced in a study of T cells expressing NK-cell markers. One entry per CDR3 protein, without DNA, is what TCRdb gives after re-calling the 5' RACE reads. The sample table includes some 410,000 distinct CDR3 sequences. The sequenced sample consisted of blood T cells: a sorted CD56 or NKG2C T cell subset, CD4+ or CD8+ T cells, or bulk PBMC T cells (not recorded which). The receptors stem from a woman between 18 and 75 years old in good health.

The chain combines TRBV28 with TRBJ2-4. The CDR3 covers 15 residues. The germline V gene has CDR1 MDHEN and CDR2 SYDVKM. The CDR3 loop reads CASSLSSTAKNIQYF. The variable domain in full, with the rest retrieved from reference TRBV28 and TRBJ2-4, is DVKVTQSSRYLVKRTGEKVFLECVQDMDHENMFWYRQDPGLGLRLIYFSYDVKMKEKGDIPEGYSVSREKKERFSLILESASTNQTSMYLCASSLSSTAKNIQYFGAGTRLSVL.

V gene TRBV29-1 combines with J gene TRBJ2-1; TCRdb calls TRBD2, which cannot be checked without DNA. From germline, CDR1 is SQVTM and CDR2 ANQGSEA. The CDR3 runs to 14 residues. CDR3 sequence: CSVVKLAVYNEQFF.

This rearrangement joins TRBV12-3 or TRBV12-4 to TRBJ2-6. The CDR3 totals 15 residues. The CDR3 spells CASSFLLSGANVLTF.

The rearrangement links TRBV5-1 to TRBJ2-3. The CDR3 runs 16 residues. Germline assignment: CDR1 SGHRS and CDR2 YFSETQ. The CDR3 here is CASSLLVGTSTDTQYF.

The J gene is TRBJ2-3, the V gene TRBV11-2. CDR1 is SGHAT and CDR2 is FQNNGV in the germline V gene. This CDR3 contains 12 residues. The CDR3 here is CASSKTPHTQYF.

The CDR3 spells CATGLAEYNEQFF. This chain links TRBV6-2 or TRBV6-3 with TRBJ2-1; TCRdb's D gene call, TRBD2, goes unchecked for lack of DNA. The germline gives CDR1 MNHEY, CDR2 SVGEGT. This CDR3 has 13 amino acids.

This sequence joins TRBV7-3 and TRBJ2-3. Per the germline V gene, CDR1 is SGHTA and CDR2 is FQGTGA. CDR3 length equals 14 residues. CDR3 residues: CASSLRASTDTQYF.

The V call is TRBV12-3 or TRBV12-4, the J call TRBJ2-7; TCRdb proposes TRBD1, but this gene call is untestable without DNA. The CDR3 has 11 residues. CDR3 region: CASSFDSPPYF.

The rearrangement links TRBV27 to TRBJ2-1; TCRdb gives TRBD2 as the D gene, but with no DNA this cannot be confirmed. This CDR3 comprises 14 residues. The germline CDR1 and CDR2 sequences are MNHEY and SMNVEV (reference sequence). Here the CDR3 reads CASTLRRGGSEQFF.

This chain connects TRBV18 to TRBJ2-2. The CDR3 is made up of 15 amino acids. In germline, CDR1 is KGHSH, CDR2 LQKENI. CDR3 region: CASSPRGVLAGELFF. Based on the CDR3 plus reference TRBV18 and TRBJ2-2, the full variable domain is NAGVMQNPRHLVRRRGQEARLRCSPMKGHSHVYWYRQLPEEGLKFMVYLQKENIIDESGMPKERFSAEFPKEGPSILRIQQVVRGDSAAYFCASSPRGVLAGELFFGEGSRLTVL.

The CDR3 sequence is CASSFNYGYTF. The chain uses TRBV12-3 or TRBV12-4 and TRBJ1-2. There are 11 residues in the CDR3.

The chain couples TRBV25-1 to TRBJ2-5; the TRBD1 assignment by TCRdb is unverifiable without DNA. Germline V gene data show CDR1 as MGHDK and CDR2 as SYGVNS. The CDR3 is made up of 16 amino acids. The CDR3 sequence is CASSASGTIGGETQYF.

The rearrangement links TRBV7-2 to TRBJ1-2; the D call of TRBD1 rests on TCRdb alone, since no DNA is present to check it. CDR3 length: 16 amino acids. From germline, CDR1 is SGHTA and CDR2 FQGNSA. CDR3 sequence: CASSLTLTGGNYGYTF.

The chain uses TRBV7-9 and TRBJ2-1; TCRdb proposes TRBD1, but this gene call is untestable without DNA. Germline V lookup: CDR1 SEHNR, CDR2 FQNEAQ (reference sequence). CDR3 length equals 16 residues. Here the CDR3 reads CASSLGPSGIYNEQFF.

The V call is TRBV5-4, the J call TRBJ2-4; TCRdb returns TRBD1, unconfirmable since there is no DNA. The germline V gene encodes CDR1 SGHNT and CDR2 YYREEE (reference sequence). CDR3 length: 17 residues. The CDR3 loop is CASSGEQGEGAKNIQYF.

J is TRBJ1-5 and V is TRBV12-3 or TRBV12-4; as DNA is missing, the TRBD1 call by TCRdb cannot be tested. This CDR3 spans 15 amino acids. CDR3 region: CASSPHGQAYQPQHF.

This chain links TRBV20-1 with TRBJ1-1; TCRdb names TRBD1, which stays unverified in the absence of DNA. This CDR3 region has 15 residues. The germline V gene encodes CDR1 DFQATT and CDR2 SNEGSKA (reference sequence). Here the CDR3 reads CSARVRDRQNTEAFF.

V usage is TRBV12-3 or TRBV12-4 and J usage is TRBJ1-4; no DNA is available, so the TRBD1 call from TCRdb remains unchecked. The CDR3 runs 13 residues. This chain's CDR3 is CASSLTAPEKLFF.

This chain's CDR3 is CSARDLGGRYNEQFF. The chain uses TRBV20-1 and TRBJ2-1; TCRdb picks TRBD1, but there is no DNA to check that call. Germline lookup yields CDR1 DFQATT and CDR2 SNEGSKA (reference sequence). The CDR3 is 15 residues long.

The chain employs TRBV7-9 and TRBJ1-5; checking the TCRdb D call of TRBD1 is not possible without DNA. CDR3 size: 15 residues. The germline CDR1 and CDR2 sequences are SEHNR and FQNEAQ (reference sequence). CDR3 in amino acids: CASSSTLGEGQPQHF.

The chain employs TRBV5-1 and TRBJ1-1. The CDR3 runs to 15 residues. The germline gives CDR1 SGHRS, CDR2 YFSETQ. CDR3 protein: CASSLGEKMNTEAFF.

V usage is TRBV12-3 or TRBV12-4 and J usage is TRBJ1-2. The CDR3 has 14 amino acids. The CDR3 loop reads CASSFGGGNYGYTF.

The rearrangement links TRBV6-5 to TRBJ1-2. The CDR3 covers 15 residues. The germline V gene has CDR1 MNHEY and CDR2 SVGAGI. CDR3 residues: CASSYLPGANYGYTF.

The rearrangement uses TRBV7-9 and TRBJ2-3; the D gene TCRdb calls, TRBD1, cannot be checked with no DNA. The CDR3 runs to 14 residues. The germline CDR1 and CDR2 sequences are SEHNR and FQNEAQ (reference sequence). CDR3 in amino acids: CASSSGQSTDTQYF.

This chain uses TRBV20-1 with TRBJ2-2; TCRdb's D gene call, TRBD1, goes unchecked for lack of DNA. This CDR3 has 14 amino acids. The germline CDR1 and CDR2 sequences are DFQATT and SNEGSKA (reference sequence). CDR3 sequence reads: CSARDTRTGGELFF.

The CDR3 spells CASSYPGTAYEQYF. This chain uses TRBV6-2 or TRBV6-3 with TRBJ2-7; no DNA is available, so the TRBD1 call from TCRdb remains unchecked. The CDR3 consists of 14 residues. Germline loops: CDR1 MNHEY, CDR2 SVGEGT.

The chain couples TRBV12-3 or TRBV12-4 to TRBJ2-6. The CDR3 runs 14 residues. The CDR3 here is CASKLGSGANVLTF.

This CDR3 reads CASSLREQGARAYEQYF. This rearrangement joins TRBV7-8 to TRBJ2-7; with no DNA, the TCRdb D assignment of TRBD1 cannot be verified. Germline CDR1 reads SGHVS; CDR2 reads FQNEAQ. This CDR3 is 17 amino acids long.

The CDR3 reads CASSSGLAGPYEQYF. The rearrangement joins TRBV27 to TRBJ2-7; the TCRdb D gene call, TRBD2, has no DNA to confirm it. The length of the CDR3 is 15 residues. The germline gives CDR1 MNHEY, CDR2 SMNVEV (reference sequence).